This T cell receptor beta chain stems from a study of Graves' ophthalmopathy and Graves' hyperthyroidism. This clonotype was counted many times. The authors amplified TCR beta CDR3 regions from RNA transcripts. The first-round RT-PCR employed HTBI primers together with the Qiagen OneStep RT-PCR kit. A multiplex PCR was then performed as the second round. In TCRdb, the multiplex PCR reads were re-called with MiXCR into one record per CDR3 protein. In the table there are about 48,000 distinct CDR3 sequences, over 40% of which are singletons. The germline V gene has CDR1 MDHEN and CDR2 SYDVKM. The V and J ends lost 4 bases and 2 bases, in that order; junction bases with no gene match: 6. CDR3 length: 15 amino acids.

The V and J genes are TRBV28 and TRBJ2-5, with TRBD1 identical over 8 bases. The specimen sequenced was peripheral blood. This TCR came from an adult man with Graves' ophthalmopathy. The CDR3 bases are TGTGCCAGCAGTTCTACAGGGGGGATACAAGAGACCCAGTACTTC. The encoded protein is CASSSTGGIQETQYF.